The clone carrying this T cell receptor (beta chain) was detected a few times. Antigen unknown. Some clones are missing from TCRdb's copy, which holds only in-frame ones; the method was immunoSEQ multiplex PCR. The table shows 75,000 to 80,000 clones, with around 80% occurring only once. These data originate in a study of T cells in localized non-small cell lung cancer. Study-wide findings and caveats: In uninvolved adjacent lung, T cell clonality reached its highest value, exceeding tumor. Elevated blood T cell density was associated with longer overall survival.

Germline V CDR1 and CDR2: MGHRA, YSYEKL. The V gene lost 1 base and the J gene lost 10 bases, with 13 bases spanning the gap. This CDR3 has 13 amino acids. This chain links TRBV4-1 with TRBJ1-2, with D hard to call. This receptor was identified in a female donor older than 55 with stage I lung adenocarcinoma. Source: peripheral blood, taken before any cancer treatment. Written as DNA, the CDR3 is TGCGCCAGCAGCCAAGCGTCCTCACAGTACTACACCTTC. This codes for CASSQASSQYYTF.